The present entry profiles one T cell receptor beta chain with its context. Both 60 Vbeta primers and 13 Jbeta primers went into the PCR. TCRdb's table, derived via immunoSEQ multiplex PCR, lists solely in-frame clones and lacks some. The sample includes tens of thousands of clones, under 9% of them seen just once. The data were obtained in a study of cytomegalovirus exposure and HLA in healthy donors. Trimming at V came to 0 bases and at J to 8 bases, leaving 8 bases not matched to a gene. CDR3 size: 16 residues. Germline CDR1 GTSNPN, CDR2 SVGIG (reference sequence). V is TRBV30 and J is TRBJ2-2; 11 positions agree with TRBD2. Specimen: PBMCs. The sequence derives from a man in his forties or fifties in good health and CMV-seronegative. This chain's CDR3 is CAWSVVAGGPMGELFF. The CDR3 DNA reads as TGTGCCTGGAGTGTAGTAGCGGGAGGGCCTATGGGGGAGCTGTTTTTT.